The subject of this entry is one T cell receptor beta chain. These data come from a study of blood T cell repertoires in COVID-19. Study context: The cDNA or gDNA used as material had been derived from T cells, B-cell-depleted T cells, or PBMCs.

As processed by the authors: Researchers report that nucleated cell counts were estimated from reference gene primer amplification. Sequencing used immunoSEQ multiplex PCR; TCRdb keeps in-frame clones, though not all of them. Clonal size and the V and J genes are those of that table, whereas D and trimming came from the DNA. This sample yields a few hundred thousand clones, of which more than 75% are seen a single time; under 2.5% belongs to the top ten. CDR3 size: 17 residues. Trimming took off 0 bases at V and 0 bases at J, with 13 bases between the two ends. Germline V gives CDR1 LGHNA, CDR2 YNFKEQ.

This TCR was recovered from a woman aged 50 to 65 with acute or convalescent COVID-19. The J gene is TRBJ2-3, the V gene TRBV4-2; D uncertain. Specimen: peripheral blood. This CDR3 is CASSQDSIRASTDTQYF. CDR3 sequence (DNA): TGTGCCAGCAGCCAAGACTCAATCCGAGCTAGCACAGATACGCAGTATTTT.